One sample yielded the 21 T cell receptor beta chains listed below, sequenced in a study of CD8+CD57+ T cells in acquired aplastic anemia. All patients picked for sequencing had shown, by flow cytometry, an expansion of CD8+CD57+ cells. Profiling of TCR beta VDJ combinations and CDR3 sequences used genomic DNA as template. TCRdb fed the reads into MiXCR, producing one record per CDR3 protein. This table holds under 500,000 distinct CDR3 sequences, around a third found once. Sequencing was carried out using sorted CD4+, CD8+, or CD8+CD57+ T cells (not recorded which) from PBMCs. The source of these receptors is a human donor with aplastic anemia.

The V call is TRBV9, the J call TRBJ2-7; D is perhaps TRBD1 (6 bases). Germline V gives CDR1 SGDLS, CDR2 YYNGEE. V gave up 7 bases and J gave up 4 bases, with 21 bases separating them. This CDR3 has 15 residues. In DNA, the CDR3 is TGTGCCAGCGGCGCAGGGGACCGGTCGGGGTACGAGCAGTACTTC. Protein sequence: CASGAGDRSGYEQYF. Combining the CDR3 with reference TRBV9 and TRBJ2-7 gives the whole variable domain DSGVTQTPKHLITATGQRVTLRCSPRSGDLSVYWYQQSLDQGLQFLIQYYNGEERAKGNILERFSAQQFPDLHSELNLSSLELGDSALYFCASGAGDRSGYEQYFGPGTRLTVT.

Notes on this clonotype: At one end, the junction sequence differs from germline, possibly due to a read error. The chain links TRBV10-3 to TRBJ2-7; possibly TRBD1 or TRBD2 for D (5 bases each). Per germline, CDR1 ENHRY and CDR2 SYGVKD. This CDR3 has 11 residues. The CDR3 coding sequence is TGTGCCATCAGTGAGTTGGCCGGGGCCTTTTTC. It specifies CAISELAGAFF.

The rearrangement links TRBV20-1 to TRBJ1-1; D is possibly TRBD1 (6 bases). The V end was cut by 7 bases, the J end by 4 bases, with 16 bases between. The CDR3 runs 13 residues. Germline V gene lookup returns CDR1 DFQATT and CDR2 SNEGSKA (reference sequence). The CDR3 here is CSVPRGVRTEAFF. In nucleotides, the CDR3 is TGCAGTGTTCCGAGGGGGGTGCGCACTGAAGCTTTCTTT.

This rearrangement joins TRBV7-9 to TRBJ1-2, with D tentatively TRBD1 (6 bases). V shed 5 bases and J shed 8 bases, with 15 bases lying between them. Per the germline V gene, CDR1 is SEHNR and CDR2 is FQNEAQ (reference sequence). This CDR3 has 13 residues. The CDR3 reads CASSPRTAGGYTF. Here the CDR3 DNA reads TGTGCCAGCAGCCCCCGGACAGCCGGCGGCTACACCTTC.

There are many counts of this clonotype. The chain has TRBV9 and TRBJ2-5, with D possibly matching TRBD1 (6 bases). CDR3 length: 15 amino acids. V shed 0 bases and J shed 4 bases, with 13 bases lying between them. Germline V gene sequence: CDR1 SGDLS, CDR2 YYNGEE. CDR3 sequence: CASSVGRDNSETQYF. The CDR3 DNA reads as TGTGCCAGCAGCGTAGGACGGGACAACTCAGAGACCCAGTACTTC.

In its sample, this clonotype was seen many times. The chain employs TRBV9 and TRBJ2-7, with TRBD2 matching over 10 bases. Germline CDR1 is SGDLS and CDR2 is YYNGEE. The CDR3 loop spans 18 amino acids. V dropped 0 bases and J dropped 3; count of bases not matched to a gene: 12. DNA of the CDR3: TGTGCCAGCAGCGTAGGTCCAGCGGGAGGGAATCGGTTCTACGAGCAGTACTTC. Translating gives CASSVGPAGGNRFYEQYF.

In its sample, this clonotype was seen a few times. A much more abundant neighbour one base away suggests this may be a read error. The genes are TRBV6-2 or TRBV6-3 and TRBJ1-1, with D perhaps TRBD1 (5 bases). The CDR3 consists of 13 residues. The V end was cut by 4 bases, the J end by 0 bases, with 6 bases between. Germline lookup yields CDR1 MNHEY and CDR2 SVGEGT. The CDR3 DNA reads as TGTGCCAGCAGTTGGGGGATGAACACTGAAGCTTTCTTT. Translated, it gives CASSWGMNTEAFF.

The chain uses TRBV11-2 and TRBJ2-7; 11 bases fit TRBD1. The CDR3 is 17 amino acids. With V trimmed by 2 bases and J by 1 base, 7 bases remained unmatched. CDR1 is SGHAT and CDR2 is FQNNGV in the germline V gene. The CDR3 reads CASSLRAGQGVSYEQYF. CDR3 nucleotide sequence: TGTGCCAGCAGCTTACGCGCGGGACAGGGGGTATCCTACGAGCAGTACTTC.

There are a few counts of this clonotype. The gene calls are TRBV7-6 and TRBJ2-2, with D perhaps matching TRBD1 (6 bases). V shed 5 bases and J shed 1 base, with 8 bases lying between them. The CDR3 spans 14 residues. Germline lookup yields CDR1 SGHVS and CDR2 FNYEAQ. CDR3 region: CASSAQGNTGELFF. CDR3 sequence (DNA): TGTGCCAGCAGCGCACAGGGGAACACCGGGGAGCTGTTTTTT.

This clonotype was found once. This sequence joins TRBV30 and TRBJ2-7; TRBD1 aligns across 7 bases. Germline CDR1 reads GTSNPN; CDR2 reads SVGIG (reference sequence). The trim removed 5 bases at V and 0 bases at J, leaving 10 bases unmatched. The CDR3 is 15 amino acids. As DNA, the CDR3 is TGTGCCTGGGGACAGGTCAAGGAGAGCTCCTACGAGCAGTACTTC. It is translated as CAWGQVKESSYEQYF. Complete variable domain (other parts from reference TRBV30 and TRBJ2-7): SQTIHQWPATLVQPVGSPLSLECTVEGTSNPNLYWYRQAAGRGLQLLFYSVGIGQISSEVPQNLSASRPQDRQFILSSKKLLLSDSGFYLCAWGQVKESSYEQYFGPGTRLTVT.

This clonotype has only a few counts. CDR3 in amino acids: CASSVGLAGAPEEQYF. CDR3 nucleotide sequence: TGTGCCAGCAGCGTAGGGCTAGCGGGAGCTCCTGAGGAGCAGTACTTC. The J gene is TRBJ2-7, the V gene TRBV9, with TRBD2 matching 10 bases. J gave up 7 bases and V 0 bases, and 10 bases lay outside the gene matches. CDR3 size: 16 residues. Germline V lookup: CDR1 SGDLS, CDR2 YYNGEE.

In this sample, this clonotype turned up once. The chain recombines TRBV29-1 with TRBJ1-3, with 9 bases identical to TRBD1. Trimming at V came to 6 bases and at J to 2 bases, leaving 8 bases not matched to a gene. The CDR3 contains 15 residues. Germline V gene sequence: CDR1 SQVTM, CDR2 ANQGSEA. DNA of the CDR3: TGCAGCGTGACAAGGACAGGGGTCACTGGAAACACCATATATTTT. This encodes CSVTRTGVTGNTIYF.

V usage is TRBV25-1 and J usage is TRBJ1-1, with a tentative D call TRBD1 (6 bases). CDR3 length: 14 residues. CDR1 is MGHDK and CDR2 is SYGVNS in the germline V gene. V was shortened by 3 bases and J by 4 bases, with 12 bases between the two germline ends. The CDR3, as DNA: TGTGCCAGCAGTGACAGGGGTGGGCTCACTGAAGCTTTCTTT. It translates to CASSDRGGLTEAFF.

This rearrangement joins TRBV19 to TRBJ2-7, with TRBD2 matching 9 bases. This CDR3 comprises 15 residues. CDR1 and CDR2 (germline): LNHDA, SQIVND (reference sequence). The trim removed 8 bases at V and 4 bases at J, leaving 12 bases unmatched. The CDR3 nucleotides are TGTGCCAGTCGCCCGCTTAGCGGGGGAGTTTACGAGCAGTACTTC. Its translation is CASRPLSGGVYEQYF.

The chain links TRBV5-1 to TRBJ1-2, with D hard to call. Trimming cost V 4 bases and J 6 bases, with 19 bases left between them. CDR3 length: 15 residues. Germline-derived CDR1 and CDR2 are SGHRS and YFSETQ. The CDR3 nucleotides read TGCGCCAGCAGCCTCGAGGACGGCATAAGACATGGCTACACCTTC. Translation gives CASSLEDGIRHGYTF.

This clonotype showed up just a few times. This sequence joins TRBV9 and TRBJ2-1; D is unclear. The CDR3 runs 15 residues. The V and J ends lost 0 bases and 1 base respectively, with 8 bases between them. Germline V gives CDR1 SGDLS, CDR2 YYNGEE. As DNA, the CDR3 is TGTGCCAGCAGCGTAGTTGGGGTTTCCTACAATGAGCAGTTCTTC. Translating gives CASSVVGVSYNEQFF.

For this clonotype: A much bigger clone sits one base away, suggesting this may be a read error. The chain combines TRBV20-1 with TRBJ1-2, with a weak D call TRBD1 (5 bases). The V end lost 3 bases, the J end lost 2 bases, and 13 bases lay between the germline ends. This CDR3 is 14 amino acids long. Germline V gene data show CDR1 as DFQATT and CDR2 as SNEGSKA (reference sequence). The CDR3 DNA reads as TGCAGTGCTAGGACACGGGGGAGCAACTATGGCTACACCTTC. This encodes CSARTRGSNYGYTF.

The chain has TRBV14 and TRBJ1-4; possibly TRBD1 for D (6 bases). The CDR3 is made up of 17 amino acids. Germline V lookup: CDR1 SGHDN, CDR2 FVKESK. The V end lost 1 base, the J end lost 5 bases, and 17 bases lay between the germline ends. DNA for the CDR3: TGTGCCAGCAGCCAAGCTTTTGCAGGGGTGAAGAATGAAAAACTGTTTTTT. This codes for CASSQAFAGVKNEKLFF.

The rearrangement links TRBV4-2 to TRBJ1-2; D uncertain. Germline loops: CDR1 LGHNA, CDR2 YNFKEQ. V lost 0 bases and J 2 bases, leaving 10 bases between the germline ends. This CDR3 comprises 15 residues. CDR3 protein: CASSQDLRLNYGYTF. In nucleotides, the CDR3 is TGTGCCAGCAGCCAAGATCTGAGGCTAAACTATGGCTACACCTTC.

Ten or more counts support this clonotype. The chain carries TRBV19 and TRBJ1-5; 9 bases line up with TRBD1. V lost 10 bases to trimming and J lost 7 bases; unmatched junction nucleotides: 11. The CDR3 extends over 14 amino acids. CDR1 and CDR2 (germline): LNHDA, SQIVND (reference sequence). CDR3 DNA sequence: TGTGCCACCGATGAACCGGGACAGGGCCAGCCCCAGCATTTT. Translating it yields CATDEPGQGQPQHF.

The chain is built from TRBV10-1 and TRBJ1-2; D might be TRBD1 (5 bases). CDR1 is WNHNN and CDR2 is SYGVQD in the germline V gene (reference sequence). Trimming took off 2 bases at V and 4 bases at J, with 8 bases between the two ends. The CDR3 has 13 amino acids. Written as DNA, the CDR3 is TGCGCCAGCAGTGAGGACAGTAGCTATGGCTACACCTTC. Encoded protein: CASSEDSSYGYTF.